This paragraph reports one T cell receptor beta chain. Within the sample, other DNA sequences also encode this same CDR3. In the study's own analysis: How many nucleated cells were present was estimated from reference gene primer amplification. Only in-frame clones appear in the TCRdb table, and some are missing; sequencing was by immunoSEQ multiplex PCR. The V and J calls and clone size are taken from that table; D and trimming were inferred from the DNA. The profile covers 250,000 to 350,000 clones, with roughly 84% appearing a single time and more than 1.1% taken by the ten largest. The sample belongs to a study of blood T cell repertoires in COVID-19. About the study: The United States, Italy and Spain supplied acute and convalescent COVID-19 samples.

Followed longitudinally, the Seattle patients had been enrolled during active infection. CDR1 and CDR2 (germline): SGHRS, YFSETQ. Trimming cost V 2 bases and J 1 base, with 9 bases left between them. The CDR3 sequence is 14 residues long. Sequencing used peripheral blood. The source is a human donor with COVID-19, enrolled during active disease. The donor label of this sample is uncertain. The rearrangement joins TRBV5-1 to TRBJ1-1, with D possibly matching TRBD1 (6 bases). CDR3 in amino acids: CASSFGTTNTEAFF. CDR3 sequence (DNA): TGCGCCAGCAGCTTCGGGACAACGAACACTGAAGCTTTCTTT.